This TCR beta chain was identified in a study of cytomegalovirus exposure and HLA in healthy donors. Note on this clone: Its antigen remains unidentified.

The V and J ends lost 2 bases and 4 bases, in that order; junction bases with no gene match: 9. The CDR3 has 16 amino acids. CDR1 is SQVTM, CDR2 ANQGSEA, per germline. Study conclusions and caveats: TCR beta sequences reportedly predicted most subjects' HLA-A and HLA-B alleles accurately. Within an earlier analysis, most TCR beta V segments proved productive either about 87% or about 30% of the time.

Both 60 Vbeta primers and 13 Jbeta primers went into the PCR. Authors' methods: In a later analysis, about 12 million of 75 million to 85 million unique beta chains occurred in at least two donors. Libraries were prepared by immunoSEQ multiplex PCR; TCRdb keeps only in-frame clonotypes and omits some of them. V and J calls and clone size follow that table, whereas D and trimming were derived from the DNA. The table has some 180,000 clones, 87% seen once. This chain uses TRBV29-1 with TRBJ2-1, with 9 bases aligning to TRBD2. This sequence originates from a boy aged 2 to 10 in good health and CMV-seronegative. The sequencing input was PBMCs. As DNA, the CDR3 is TGCAGCGTTGAATTTGGGAGCGGGGGGACTTACAATGAGCAGTTCTTC. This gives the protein CSVEFGSGGTYNEQFF.